Presented here are 20 T cell receptor beta chains from one specimen sequenced in a study of cytomegalovirus exposure and HLA in healthy donors (dated by TCRdb to about 2017). Libraries were prepared through the immunoSEQ multiplex PCR assay. For the multiplex PCR, a mixture combining 60 forward primers for TCR Vbeta segments and 13 reverse primers for TCR Jbeta segments was used. TCRdb provides this immuneACCESS table in a form limited to in-frame rearrangements. Some clones are lacking; in checked studies, under half of them reflect an unresolved V gene, and why the rest are absent is not known. This sample comprises tens of thousands of clones, around two thirds of them detected only once. The ten largest clones capture approximately 19% of the sample. Sequenced: PBMCs. Source of these receptors: an older woman in good health and CMV-seropositive.

This clone was counted a few times. The rearrangement uses TRBV4-2 and TRBJ1-1; D is uncertain. This CDR3 has 13 amino acids. The V end was cut by 4 bases, the J end by 6 bases, with 12 bases between. CDR1 is LGHNA and CDR2 is YNFKEQ in the germline V gene. CDR3: CASSPGWVAEAFF. For the CDR3, the DNA is TGTGCCAGCAGCCCAGGCTGGGTCGCTGAAGCTTTCTTT.

The CDR3 is CASSLQGSNQPQHF. The CDR3 nucleotides are TGTGCCAGCAGCTTACAGGGGAGCAATCAGCCCCAGCATTTT. V is TRBV5-5 and J is TRBJ1-5; 7 nucleotides align to TRBD1. V shed 2 bases, J shed 1 base, and the junction held 0 bases outside the gene matches. The germline V gene has CDR1 SGHKS and CDR2 YYEKEE (reference sequence). The CDR3 totals 14 residues.

The chain employs TRBV7-9 and TRBJ1-2; D is unresolved. Trimming removed 5 bases at V and 4 bases at J, with 14 bases between. Germline values: CDR1 SEHNR, CDR2 FQNEAQ (reference sequence). CDR3 length: 14 residues. The CDR3 DNA follows: TGTGCCAGCAGCCCCACCGAGGGAACCTATGGCTACACCTTC. Its protein product is CASSPTEGTYGYTF.

This clone was observed a few times. This chain connects TRBV6-5 to TRBJ1-2; TRBD1 aligns across 7 bases. Germline V gene data show CDR1 as MNHEY and CDR2 as SVGAGI. J lost 8 bases, V lost 7 bases, and 13 bases had no gene match. The CDR3 length is 14 residues. The CDR3 DNA is TGTGCCAGCACCTCAGGGGGAAGTTGGAAAGGCTACACCTTC. Amino acid sequence: CASTSGGSWKGYTF.

This clone was seen only a few times. CDR3 in DNA: TGTGCCAGCAGCTCCGGACAGGTTTATGGCTACACCTTC. It yields the protein CASSSGQVYGYTF. This chain uses TRBV5-6 with TRBJ1-2, with 7 bases matching TRBD1. Germline V gene sequence: CDR1 SGHDT, CDR2 YYEEEE. The CDR3 loop spans 13 amino acids. V lost 3 bases and J lost 5; bases outside the gene matches: 4.

A remark on this clone: This same CDR3 is encoded by further DNA sequences in the sample. The J gene is TRBJ2-6, the V gene TRBV19; TRBD1 matches 7 bases. The germline CDR1 and CDR2 sequences are LNHDA and SQIVND (reference sequence). This CDR3 is built from 17 residues. Germline trimming cut 4 bases from V and 2 bases from J; bases unmatched to any gene: 8. The CDR3 bases are TGTGCCAGTAGTACCCAAGGGGACAGCCCTGGGGCCAACGTCCTGACTTTC. Translated: CASSTQGDSPGANVLTF.

The chain has TRBV19 and TRBJ1-5, with 9 bases that match TRBD1. V trimming: 7 bases; J trimming: 7 bases; junction bases outside the gene matches: 17. Per germline, CDR1 LNHDA and CDR2 SQIVND (reference sequence). The CDR3 loop spans 17 amino acids. In DNA form, the CDR3 reads TGTGCCAGTAACTATGTACAGGGGGCGTGGGTGGAGCAGCCCCAGCATTTT. Residues: CASNYVQGAWVEQPQHF.

This chain joins TRBV5-1 and TRBJ1-6; 7 nucleotides agree with TRBD1. V lost 4 bases and J lost 8; bases outside the gene matches: 15. Germline V CDR1 and CDR2: SGHRS, YFSETQ. The CDR3 sequence is 17 residues long. This CDR3 is CASSLLRTGDKDSPLHF. CDR3 in DNA: TGCGCCAGCAGCCTATTACGTACAGGGGATAAGGATTCACCCCTCCACTTT.

The rearrangement uses TRBV5-6 and TRBJ2-3, with 11 bases matching TRBD2. The CDR3 has 16 residues. From germline, CDR1 is SGHDT and CDR2 YYEEEE. The trim removed 2 bases at V and 2 bases at J, leaving 4 bases unmatched. In DNA, the CDR3 is TGTGCCAGCAGCTTCGGGACTAGCGGATTCACAGATACGCAGTATTTT. Translation gives CASSFGTSGFTDTQYF.

This CDR3 reads CASRTIGASYEQYF. In DNA, the CDR3 is TGTGCCAGCAGGACAATTGGGGCCTCCTACGAGCAGTACTTC. The chain carries TRBV6-5 and TRBJ2-7; tentative D call: TRBD1 (5 bases). Germline assignment: CDR1 MNHEY and CDR2 SVGAGI. This CDR3 region has 14 residues. The ends were cut back, 6 bases at V and 0 bases at J, with 12 bases in the middle.

The chain combines TRBV6-1 with TRBJ1-5, with D hard to call. Trimming pared 6 bases from V and 0 bases from J, leaving 9 bases between. This CDR3 has 14 amino acids. The V gene's germline CDR1 is MNHNS and CDR2 SASEGT. The CDR3 reads CASRQHDSNQPQHF. As DNA, the CDR3 is TGTGCCAGCAGGCAACACGATAGCAATCAGCCCCAGCATTTT.

This clone is a singleton in its sample. The chain recombines TRBV6-5 with TRBJ1-2; D unclear. CDR1 and CDR2 from the germline V gene are MNHEY and SVGAGI. The CDR3 is 13 amino acids. Trimming pared 2 bases from V and 7 bases from J, leaving 11 bases between. CDR3: CASSYGDGGGYTF. DNA for the CDR3: TGTGCCAGCAGTTACGGTGATGGCGGTGGCTACACCTTC.

The rearrangement links TRBV2 to TRBJ1-3, with a tentative D call TRBD1 (5 bases). Germline V gives CDR1 SNHLY, CDR2 FYNNEI. The CDR3 consists of 15 residues. Trimming shortened V by 4 bases and J by 4 bases, and 14 bases separated the two germline ends. DNA for the CDR3: TGTGCCAGCAGTGCAGCCAGGGCCGCCGGAAACACCATATATTTT. Translating it yields CASSAARAAGNTIYF.

The CDR3 protein is CAISEDRDSRGSGANVLTF. CDR3 DNA: TGTGCCATCAGTGAGGACCGGGACAGCAGGGGGTCTGGGGCCAACGTCCTGACTTTC. This chain uses TRBV10-3 with TRBJ2-6; 7 positions match TRBD1. The CDR3 runs to 19 residues. Per the germline V gene, CDR1 is ENHRY and CDR2 is SYGVKD. V trimming: 2 bases; J trimming: 1 base; junction bases outside the gene matches: 11.

This clone was picked up a small number of times. V and J are TRBV5-4 and TRBJ1-4; D is ambiguous. Trimming shortened V by 3 bases and J by 7 bases, and 13 bases separated the two germline ends. The CDR3 has 14 residues. Germline values: CDR1 SGHNT, CDR2 YYREEE (reference sequence). As DNA, the CDR3 is TGTGCCAGCAGCTCCGTAAGCGCTCGTGAAAAACTGTTTTTT. Amino acids: CASSSVSAREKLFF.

The rearrangement joins TRBV4-3 to TRBJ1-6; 9 nucleotides match TRBD1. V lost 2 bases to trimming and J lost 9 bases; unmatched junction nucleotides: 5. The germline V gene encodes CDR1 LGHNA and CDR2 YSLEER. This CDR3 is 15 amino acids long. Here the CDR3 DNA reads TGCGCCAGCAGCCAACACAGGGGGCAGACTTCACCCCTCCACTTT. Translating it yields CASSQHRGQTSPLHF.

The chain couples TRBV5-8 to TRBJ2-5, with D perhaps TRBD1 (6 bases). The tail of the sequence fits TRBJ2-7 better, so the J call may be wrong. In germline, CDR1 is SGHTS, CDR2 YDEGEE. The CDR3 extends over 14 amino acids. The CDR3 protein is CASSSWQGMGEQYF. CDR3 sequence (DNA): TGTGCCAGCAGCTCATGGCAGGGGATGGGCGAGCAGTACTTC.

The chain is built from TRBV30 and TRBJ2-3, with D perhaps matching TRBD2 (7 bases). The CDR3 covers 14 residues. CDR1 is GTSNPN, CDR2 SVGIG, per germline (reference sequence). Trimming removed 2 bases from V and 4 bases from J, with 13 bases in between. CDR3 in amino acids: CAWSRGGASDTQYF. The DNA for the CDR3 is TGTGCCTGGAGTCGTGGGGGGGCTTCAGATACGCAGTATTTT.

This clone was observed a few times. J is TRBJ2-3 and V is TRBV19; D is undetermined. Germline CDR1 and CDR2: LNHDA and SQIVND (reference sequence). This CDR3 region has 14 residues. V was pared by 3 bases and J by 2 bases, with 9 bases between. In DNA form, the CDR3 reads TGTGCCAGTAGTATTAGAGTATCCACAGATACGCAGTATTTT. It yields the protein CASSIRVSTDTQYF.

The chain couples TRBV15 to TRBJ1-1; D is undetermined. This CDR3 region has 15 residues. Trimming took off 2 bases at V and 0 bases at J, with 10 bases between the two ends. CDR1 is LNHNV, CDR2 YYDKDF, per germline (reference sequence). CDR3 in DNA: TGTGCCACCAGCAGAACGGGGAAACTGAACACTGAAGCTTTCTTT. Encoded protein: CATSRTGKLNTEAFF.